This T cell receptor (beta chain) came from a study of beta chain features in type 1 diabetes. Germline-derived CDR1 and CDR2 are SGDLS and YYNGEE. The CDR3 runs to 17 residues. The V and J ends lost 3 bases and 7 bases, in that order; junction bases with no gene match: 15. This clone has a handful of counts. Expressed TCRB transcripts were sequenced, since all the RNA that had been isolated was reverse transcribed. Some clones are missing from TCRdb's copy, which holds only in-frame ones; the method was immunoSEQ multiplex PCR. Of 430,000 or so clones listed, roughly 10% are singletons. The clonotype originates from a woman between 18 and 29 years old in good health. Sequencing was done on a sample of naive CD4+ T cells from blood. The chain carries TRBV9 and TRBJ2-1; TRBD2 matches at 8 bases. The CDR3 nucleotides are TGTGCCAGCAGCGGTGCGGCCGGGACTAGTCATCTGAATGAGCAGTTCTTC. The encoded protein is CASSGAAGTSHLNEQFF.